This TCR beta chain appears in the sequencing data of a study of early T cells in non-severe SARS-CoV-2 infection. This CDR3 region has 13 residues. Germline loops: CDR1 MNHEY, CDR2 SVGAGI. V was cut by 11 bases and J by 6 bases, with 14 bases left in between. Individual cDNA molecules received unique molecular identifiers during library preparation. TCRdb reprocessed the 5' RACE reads with MiXCR, giving one entry per CDR3 protein. This table holds tens of thousands of distinct CDR3 sequences, around an eighth found once. This chain links TRBV6-5 with TRBJ1-6; tentative D call: TRBD1 (5 bases). The origin of this receptor is an adult who was a healthcare worker with PCR-confirmed SARS-CoV-2 infection or an uninfected control (not recorded which). Input material: whole blood. CDR3 protein: CAAGQILNSPLHF. CDR3 nucleotide sequence: TGTGCCGCTGGACAAATACTTAATTCACCCCTCCACTTT.